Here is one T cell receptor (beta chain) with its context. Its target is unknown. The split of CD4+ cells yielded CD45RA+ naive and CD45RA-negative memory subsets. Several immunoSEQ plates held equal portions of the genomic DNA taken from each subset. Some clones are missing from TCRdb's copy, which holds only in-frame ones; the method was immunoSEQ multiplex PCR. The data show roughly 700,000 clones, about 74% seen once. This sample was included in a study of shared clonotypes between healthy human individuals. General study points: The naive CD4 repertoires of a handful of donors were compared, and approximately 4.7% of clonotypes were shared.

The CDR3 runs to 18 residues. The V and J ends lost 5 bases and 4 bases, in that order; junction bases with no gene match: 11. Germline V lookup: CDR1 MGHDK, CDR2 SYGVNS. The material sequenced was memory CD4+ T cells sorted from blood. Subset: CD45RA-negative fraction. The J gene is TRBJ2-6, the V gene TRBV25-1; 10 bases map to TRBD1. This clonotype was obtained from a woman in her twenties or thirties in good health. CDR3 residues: CASSPRTGGAAGANVLTF. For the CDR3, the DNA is TGTGCCAGCAGTCCCCGGACAGGGGGGGCGGCGGGGGCCAACGTCCTGACTTTC.